The clone carrying this TCR beta chain appeared a few times. From the 5' RACE reads, TCRdb called clonotypes with MiXCR, one entry per CDR3 protein. The table has approximately 30,000 distinct CDR3 sequences, roughly a quarter seen once. The J segment lost 0 bases and the V segment lost 6 bases, leaving 7 bases of the junction unmatched. This CDR3 has 16 residues. The sample taken for sequencing was memory CD4+ T cells sorted from blood. The sample's subset: memory CD4+ T cells, CD4+CD45RO+CD25-. The clonotype was recovered from a female donor with breast cancer. The chain carries TRBV12-3 or TRBV12-4 and TRBJ2-1; 8 nucleotides agree with TRBD1. CDR3 loop: CASRNQGASSYNEQFF. CDR3 in DNA: TGTGCCAGCAGGAATCAGGGGGCGAGCTCCTACAATGAGCAGTTCTTC.